Presented here are 12 T cell receptor beta chains from one specimen sequenced in a study of response to subunit inactivated influenza vaccine. MiXCR, applied by TCRdb to the RT-PCR reads, yields one record per CDR3 protein. The sample gives about 180,000 distinct CDR3 sequences, nearly 9.5% of which show up once; approximately 10% is in the top ten. The source was non-naive T cells sorted from PBMCs, collected on the day of vaccination. The origin of the receptors is a man aged 45-60 years who received an inactivated influenza vaccine.

Regarding this clonotype: A read error may produce the germline difference seen at one junction end. This chain uses TRBV7-3 with TRBJ2-1, with 8 nucleotides matching TRBD1. This CDR3 spans 15 amino acids. The germline V gene encodes CDR1 SGHTA and CDR2 FQGTGA. The CDR3: CATSFGAGGSDEQFF. CDR3 bases: TGTGCCACCAGCTTCGGGGCAGGGGGCTCCGATGAGCAGTTCTTC.

This chain connects TRBV27 to TRBJ2-5, with D perhaps TRBD2 (6 bases). The CDR3 loop spans 12 amino acids. Germline V gene sequence: CDR1 MNHEY, CDR2 SMNVEV (reference sequence). With 5 bases removed from V and 4 bases from J, the gap between germline ends came to 8 bases. DNA for the CDR3: TGTGCCAGCAGTGCCGGGGGAGAGACCCAGTACTTC. It translates to CASSAGGETQYF.

On this clonotype: The junction departs from the called germline gene at one end, perhaps through a read error. This sequence joins TRBV7-2 and TRBJ2-3; D call uncertain. The germline V gene encodes CDR1 SGHTA and CDR2 FQGNSA. This CDR3 region has 16 residues. The CDR3 bases are TGTGCCAGCAGCTTAGCGCACACGGTGAGCACAGATATGCAGTATTTT. The encoded protein is CASSLAHTVSTDMQYF.

This clonotype came up a few times. This chain uses TRBV3-1 with TRBJ2-1; D is unresolved. Germline CDR1 reads LGHDT; CDR2 reads YNNKEL (reference sequence). The CDR3 loop spans 13 amino acids. With 3 bases removed from V and 8 bases from J, the gap between germline ends came to 11 bases. CDR3 in amino acids: CASSHLGSDEQFF. For the CDR3, the DNA is TGTGCCAGCAGCCATCTCGGCTCCGATGAGCAGTTCTTC.

V gene TRBV2 combines with J gene TRBJ2-2, with a possible D match to TRBD2 (5 bases). This CDR3 comprises 14 residues. CDR1 and CDR2 (germline): SNHLY, FYNNEI. The V end was cut by 7 bases, the J end by 0 bases, with 9 bases between. The CDR3 protein is CASKEASNTGELFF. CDR3 DNA sequence: TGTGCCAGCAAGGAGGCCTCGAACACCGGGGAGCTGTTTTTT.

The V call is TRBV11-2, the J call TRBJ2-2; D is undetermined. The CDR3 is 14 amino acids. Trimming shortened V by 2 bases and J by 1 base, and 5 bases separated the two germline ends. In germline, CDR1 is SGHAT, CDR2 FQNNGV. Here the CDR3 DNA reads TGTGCCAGCAGCTTATCGGTGAACACCGGGGAGCTGTTTTTT. Encoded protein: CASSLSVNTGELFF.

The chain links TRBV28 to TRBJ2-7; possibly TRBD1 for D (6 bases). This CDR3 spans 14 amino acids. The V end was cut by 3 bases, the J end by 4 bases, with 13 bases between. In germline, CDR1 is MDHEN, CDR2 SYDVKM. The CDR3 DNA follows: TGTGCCAGCAGTTTCGCCCAGGGGCCTTACGAGCAGTACTTC. This encodes CASSFAQGPYEQYF.

The chain is built from TRBV28 and TRBJ1-3; unclear D gene. Trimming removed 5 bases at V and 0 bases at J, with 17 bases between. The CDR3 has 17 residues. In germline, CDR1 is MDHEN, CDR2 SYDVKM. The CDR3 nucleotides read TGTGCCAGCAGTCTCACTCTTTTGGGGTTCTCTGGAAACACCATATATTTT. As protein: CASSLTLLGFSGNTIYF.

This clonotype was observed many times. V and J are TRBV7-2 and TRBJ1-1; no clear D. V was pared by 5 bases and J by 3 bases, with 16 bases between. CDR3 length: 15 amino acids. Germline V gene lookup returns CDR1 SGHTA and CDR2 FQGNSA. The CDR3 sequence: CASSPNLQGYTEAFF. The DNA for the CDR3 is TGTGCCAGCAGCCCGAACCTACAAGGGTACACTGAAGCTTTCTTT.

Points on this clonotype: One end of the junction varies from germline; a read error may be responsible. The gene calls are TRBV12-3 or TRBV12-4 and TRBJ2-6; TRBD1 matches 7 bases. CDR3 size: 17 residues. CDR3 sequence reads: CARSPRTGTSGATVLTF. The CDR3 DNA sequence: TGTGCCCGCAGCCCCCGGACAGGCACCTCTGGGGCCACCGTCCTGACTTTC.

This clonotype showed up just a few times. This chain uses TRBV6-5 with TRBJ1-5, with 8 bases fitting TRBD1. With V trimmed by 2 bases and J by 4 bases, 7 bases remained unmatched. Germline V gene data show CDR1 as MNHEY and CDR2 as SVGAGI. The CDR3 runs to 16 residues. CDR3 residues: CASSYTWTGRNQPQHF. DNA of the CDR3: TGTGCCAGCAGTTACACCTGGACAGGGAGAAATCAGCCCCAGCATTTT.

The chain links TRBV14 to TRBJ1-1; unclear D gene. Germline V CDR1 and CDR2: SGHDN, FVKESK. Trimming stripped 0 bases from V and 6 bases from J, with 8 bases between. The CDR3 length is 13 residues. CDR3 sequence: CASSQDRLSEAFF. In DNA form, the CDR3 reads TGTGCCAGCAGCCAAGATCGGTTATCTGAAGCTTTCTTT.